The 8 T cell receptor beta chains below come from one sample, sequenced in a study of control samples from healthy donors and cancer patients. TCRdb's table, derived via immunoSEQ multiplex PCR, lists solely in-frame clones and lacks some. The sample lists approximately 86,000 clones, more than 70% occurring once. What was sequenced was blood. All receptors come from a woman aged 40 to 55 in good health.

The rearrangement links TRBV5-6 to TRBJ1-2, with D hard to call. The CDR3 consists of 13 residues. Germline V gives CDR1 SGHDT, CDR2 YYEEEE. Trimming took 0 bases from V and 8 from J, leaving 11 bases between them. The CDR3 is CASSLGLGGGYTF. The CDR3 DNA reads as TGTGCCAGCAGCTTGGGTCTGGGAGGGGGCTACACCTTC.

V gene TRBV5-1 combines with J gene TRBJ2-2, with TRBD2 identical over 8 bases. With V trimmed by 6 bases and J by 4 bases, 8 bases remained unmatched. The germline gives CDR1 SGHRS, CDR2 YFSETQ. This CDR3 contains 15 residues. This chain's CDR3 is CASTSGGAGTGELFF. The CDR3 bases are TGCGCCAGCACCTCCGGGGGGGCAGGCACCGGGGAGCTGTTTTTT.

V usage is TRBV7-9 and J usage is TRBJ2-7, with D unresolved. From germline, CDR1 is SEHNR and CDR2 FQNEAQ (reference sequence). The V gene lost 1 base and the J gene lost 3 bases, with 10 bases spanning the gap. This CDR3 contains 14 residues. CDR3 sequence: CASSLGPGNYEQYF. In DNA, the CDR3 is TGTGCCAGCAGCTTAGGACCGGGTAACTACGAGCAGTACTTC.

This clone has only a few counts. This sequence joins TRBV4-1 and TRBJ2-7; 8 positions agree with TRBD2. V gave up 4 bases and J gave up 5 bases; unmatched junction bases: 7. CDR3 length: 14 amino acids. CDR1 MGHRA and CDR2 YSYEKL come from the germline V gene. The CDR3, as DNA: TGCGCCAGCAGCCCCCCGGGACTAGGAAACGAGCAGTACTTC. The encoded protein is CASSPPGLGNEQYF.

The chain joins TRBV5-1 to TRBJ2-7; D may match TRBD1 or TRBD2 (5 bases each). This CDR3 spans 13 amino acids. Trimming shortened V by 8 bases and J by 0 bases, and 12 bases separated the two germline ends. CDR1 and CDR2 (germline): SGHRS, YFSETQ. The CDR3 protein is CASSRDLSYEQYF. For the CDR3, the DNA is TGCGCCAGTAGCCGGGACCTCTCCTACGAGCAGTACTTC.

This rearrangement joins TRBV27 to TRBJ2-3; possibly TRBD1 or TRBD2 for D (5 bases each). The CDR3 loop spans 14 amino acids. Germline V gives CDR1 MNHEY, CDR2 SMNVEV (reference sequence). V dropped 6 bases and J dropped 2 bases, with 12 bases sitting between them. The CDR3 reads CASSPGRNTDTQYF. CDR3 nucleotide sequence: TGTGCCAGCAGCCCGGGACGGAACACAGATACGCAGTATTTT.

V is TRBV19 and J is TRBJ2-1, with D possibly matching TRBD1 (5 bases). Looked up from germline, CDR1 is LNHDA and CDR2 is SQIVND (reference sequence). There are 13 residues in the CDR3. V was clipped by 6 bases and J by 8 bases, with 14 bases between them. DNA of the CDR3: TGTGCCAGTAGCCAGGGCCTCCTGGATGAGCAGTTCTTC. Protein: CASSQGLLDEQFF.

J is TRBJ2-7 and V is TRBV18; 9 bases agree with TRBD1. J lost 2 bases, V lost 5 bases, and 10 bases had no gene match. Germline lookup yields CDR1 KGHSH and CDR2 LQKENI. This CDR3 has 16 amino acids. The CDR3 sequence is CASSSRGQGSTYEQYF. The CDR3 DNA follows: TGTGCCAGCTCATCCCGGGGACAGGGTTCAACCTACGAGCAGTACTTC. Together with reference TRBV18 and TRBJ2-7, the CDR3 gives the full variable domain: NAGVMQNPRHLVRRRGQEARLRCSPMKGHSHVYWYRQLPEEGLKFMVYLQKENIIDESGMPKERFSAEFPKEGPSILRIQQVVRGDSAAYFCASSSRGQGSTYEQYFGPGTRLTVT.